These T cell receptor beta chains were read from a single sample in a study of T cells in Graves' hyperthyroidism and ophthalmopathy. Each CDR3 protein is one row after TCRdb ran MiXCR on the multiplex PCR reads. Of some 650,000 distinct CDR3 sequences listed, more than 15% are singletons. The specimen sequenced was blood. The receptor set was obtained from a woman aged 40 to 50 with Graves' ophthalmopathy. CDR3s include the opening cysteine and the closing phenylalanine or tryptophan. D genes are given only for firm matches. The size field is filled for only some rows; it gives once, few, many or a size class.

j_gene: TRBJ2-5
d_gene: .
len: 10
abundance: many
v_gene: TRBV20-1
CDR3nt: TGCAGTGCTTCCCAAGAGACCCAGTACTTC
CDR3aa: CSASQETQYF

j_gene: TRBJ1-5
d_gene: .
len: 14
abundance: .
v_gene: TRBV20-1
CDR3nt: TGCAGTGCTAGTGGTACAGGGAAAAATCAGCCCCAGCATTTT
CDR3aa: CSASGTGKNQPQHF

j_gene: TRBJ2-2
d_gene: TRBD1
len: 14
abundance: .
v_gene: TRBV6-4
CDR3nt: TGTGCCAGCGGGGGACAGGGTCCCACCGGGGAGCTGTTTTTT
CDR3aa: CASGGQGPTGELFF

j_gene: TRBJ1-1
d_gene: .
len: 15
abundance: many
v_gene: TRBV28
CDR3nt: TGTGCCAGCAGTTTATTTTTCAGACCGAACACTGAAGCTTTCTTT
CDR3aa: CASSLFFRPNTEAFF

j_gene: TRBJ2-1
d_gene: TRBD2
len: 17
abundance: .
v_gene: TRBV5-1
CDR3nt: TGCGCCAGCAGCTTGAGGTCCGGGGCTAGCGGTGGCAATGAGCAGTTCTTC
CDR3aa: CASSLRSGASGGNEQFF

j_gene: TRBJ2-2
d_gene: .
len: 15
abundance: .
v_gene: TRBV10-2
CDR3nt: TGCGCCAGCAGCATGGGACGCCCGGGATCTGGGGAGCTGTTTTTT
CDR3aa: CASSMGRPGSGELFF

j_gene: TRBJ2-2
d_gene: .
len: 15
abundance: .
v_gene: TRBV12-5
CDR3nt: TGTGCTAGTGACTCCGGGACACCGAACACCGGGGAGCTGTTTTTT
CDR3aa: CASDSGTPNTGELFF

j_gene: TRBJ2-1
d_gene: .
len: 12
abundance: few
v_gene: TRBV27
CDR3nt: TGTGCCAGCAGCGAAAGGGGCAATGAGCAGTTCTTC
CDR3aa: CASSERGNEQFF

j_gene: TRBJ1-5
d_gene: .
len: 14
abundance: .
v_gene: TRBV5-1
CDR3nt: TGCGCCAGCAGCTTCGACAGCACCAATCAGCCCCAGCATTTT
CDR3aa: CASSFDSTNQPQHF

j_gene: TRBJ2-3
d_gene: .
len: 14
abundance: .
v_gene: TRBV10-1
CDR3nt: TGCGCCAGCAGTGATACCGGGAGAGGGGATACGCAGTATTTT
CDR3aa: CASSDTGRGDTQYF

j_gene: TRBJ2-3
d_gene: TRBD1
len: 14
abundance: many
v_gene: TRBV27
CDR3nt: TGTGCCAGCAGTGACCCAGGGACAGTAGATACGCAGTATTTT
CDR3aa: CASSDPGTVDTQYF

j_gene: TRBJ1-1
d_gene: .
len: 17
abundance: many
v_gene: TRBV27
CDR3nt: TGTGCCAGCAGTTTAACGTTCGGACAACGGATGAACACTGAAGCTTTCTTT
CDR3aa: CASSLTFGQRMNTEAFF

j_gene: TRBJ2-5
d_gene: TRBD1
len: 15
abundance: many
v_gene: TRBV6-1
CDR3nt: TGTGCCAGCAGTGTCCACGGGACAGGGCAGGAGACCCAGTACTTC
CDR3aa: CASSVHGTGQETQYF

j_gene: TRBJ1-2
d_gene: .
len: 16
abundance: many
v_gene: TRBV6-1
CDR3nt: TGTGCCAGCAGTGAAGCGGAGCCCGGGACTCCCCGGGGCTACACCTTC
CDR3aa: CASSEAEPGTPRGYTF

j_gene: TRBJ2-7
d_gene: TRBD1
len: 14
abundance: many
v_gene: TRBV5-1
CDR3nt: TGCGCCAGCAGCGTGAGGGACAGCCTCTACGAGCAGTACTTC
CDR3aa: CASSVRDSLYEQYF

j_gene: TRBJ2-7
d_gene: TRBD2
len: 15
abundance: .
v_gene: TRBV6-5
CDR3nt: TGTGCCAGCAGTTCCTCGGGACTAGCAAATTACGAGCAGTACTTC
CDR3aa: CASSSSGLANYEQYF

j_gene: TRBJ2-1
d_gene: TRBD1
len: 14
abundance: .
v_gene: TRBV25-1
CDR3nt: TGTGCCAGCAGTGAGCTGGGGACAGACAATGAGCAGTTCTTC
CDR3aa: CASSELGTDNEQFF